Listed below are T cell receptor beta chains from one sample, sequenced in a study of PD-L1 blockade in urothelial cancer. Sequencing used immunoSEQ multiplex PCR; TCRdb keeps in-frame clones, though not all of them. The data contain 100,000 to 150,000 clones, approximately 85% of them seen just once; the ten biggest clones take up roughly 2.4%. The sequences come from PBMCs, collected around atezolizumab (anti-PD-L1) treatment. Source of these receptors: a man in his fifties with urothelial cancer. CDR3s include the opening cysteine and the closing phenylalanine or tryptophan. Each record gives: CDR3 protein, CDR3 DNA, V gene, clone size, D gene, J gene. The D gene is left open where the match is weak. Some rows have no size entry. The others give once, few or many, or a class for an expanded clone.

cdr3_aa: CASRRQGPPNEKLFF
cdr3_nt: TGTGCCAGCAGAAGACAGGGGCCACCTAATGAAAAACTGTTTTTT
v_call: TRBV2
clone_size: NA
d_call: TRBD1
j_call: TRBJ1-4

cdr3_aa: CASSKADTAGGPHEQYF
cdr3_nt: TGTGCCAGCAGCAAAGCAGATACAGCGGGAGGGCCTCACGAGCAGTACTTC
v_call: TRBV21-1
clone_size: once
d_call: NA
j_call: TRBJ2-7

cdr3_aa: CASSRETGVYGYTF
cdr3_nt: TGCGCCAGCAGCCGCGAAACAGGGGTCTATGGCTACACCTTC
v_call: TRBV4-1
clone_size: once
d_call: TRBD1
j_call: TRBJ1-2

cdr3_aa: CASSPGTSGSGSYNEQFF
cdr3_nt: TGTGCCAGCAGTCCGGGGACTAGCGGGAGCGGCTCCTACAATGAGCAGTTCTTC
v_call: TRBV6-4
clone_size: NA
d_call: TRBD2
j_call: TRBJ2-1

cdr3_aa: CASSQGITEAFF
cdr3_nt: TGTGCCAGCAGCCAAGGTATAACTGAAGCTTTCTTT
v_call: TRBV4-2
clone_size: NA
d_call: NA
j_call: TRBJ1-1

cdr3_aa: CASSPGQGNQPQHF
cdr3_nt: TGTGCCAGCAGTCCCGGACAGGGCAATCAGCCCCAGCATTTT
v_call: TRBV2
clone_size: many
d_call: TRBD1
j_call: TRBJ1-5

cdr3_aa: CASFNYNEQFF
cdr3_nt: TGTGCCAGCTTTAACTACAATGAGCAGTTCTTC
v_call: TRBV2
clone_size: NA
d_call: NA
j_call: TRBJ2-1

cdr3_aa: CAIRTGGFSTQYF
cdr3_nt: TGTGCCATCCGGACAGGGGGGTTTAGTACGCAGTATTTT
v_call: TRBV5-4
clone_size: many
d_call: TRBD1
j_call: TRBJ2-3

cdr3_aa: CASSYSSGRLDEQYF
cdr3_nt: TGTGCCAGCAGCTACTCTAGCGGGAGACTCGACGAGCAGTACTTC
v_call: TRBV7-2
clone_size: NA
d_call: TRBD2
j_call: TRBJ2-7

cdr3_aa: CASSEDRRGSGYTF
cdr3_nt: TGTGCCAGCAGTGAAGATCGTAGGGGATCCGGCTACACCTTC
v_call: TRBV6-1
clone_size: NA
d_call: NA
j_call: TRBJ1-2

cdr3_aa: CASSPAGELRGELFF
cdr3_nt: TGTGCCAGCAGCCCCGCGGGGGAGTTGCGCGGGGAGCTGTTTTTT
v_call: TRBV9
clone_size: few
d_call: TRBD2
j_call: TRBJ2-2

cdr3_aa: CASSLSVFVAAGSGYEQYF
cdr3_nt: TGTGCCAGCAGCTTATCGGTTTTTGTGGCAGCCGGCTCGGGCTACGAGCAGTACTTC
v_call: TRBV7-6
clone_size: NA
d_call: NA
j_call: TRBJ2-7

cdr3_aa: CASRLTSGSGKQFF
cdr3_nt: TGTGCCAGCCGCCTGACTAGCGGGAGTGGTAAGCAGTTCTTC
v_call: TRBV5-4
clone_size: NA
d_call: TRBD2
j_call: TRBJ2-1